A selection of T cell receptor beta chains follows, all from one sample in a study of breast tumors, draining lymph nodes, adjacent tissues. Each CDR3 protein is one row after TCRdb ran MiXCR on the multiplex PCR reads. This sample has 150,000 to 200,000 distinct CDR3 sequences, with about 34% found just once. Material: axillary lymph node tissue. Receptors originate from a female donor with breast cancer. Some clones in this sample may be carry-over from other donors' samples. The conserved cysteine and the conserved F or W are not part of the CDR3 here. Each record gives: V gene, clone size, CDR3 length, CDR3 protein. Not every row has a clone size; where given, it reads once, few, many or a size class.

v_call: TRBV5-5; clone_size: NA; cdr3_length: 11; cdr3_aa: ASSRDSSHGYT
v_call: TRBV29-1; clone_size: many; cdr3_length: 10; cdr3_aa: SFSGVQETQY
v_call: TRBV11-3; clone_size: NA; cdr3_length: 12; cdr3_aa: ASSPTGGWYGYT
v_call: TRBV4-1; clone_size: many; cdr3_length: 14; cdr3_aa: ASSQDWKQGAETQY
v_call: TRBV7-9; clone_size: many; cdr3_length: 14; cdr3_aa: ASSLGTGESTDTQY
v_call: TRBV18; clone_size: many; cdr3_length: 12; cdr3_aa: ASSPVRGTDTQY
v_call: TRBV24-1; clone_size: once; cdr3_length: 10; cdr3_aa: ATEDGNYGYT
v_call: TRBV6-5; clone_size: many; cdr3_length: 11; cdr3_aa: ASRNAASDTQY
v_call: TRBV6-1; clone_size: many; cdr3_length: 14; cdr3_aa: ASTPLAGGGTGELF
v_call: TRBV9; clone_size: many; cdr3_length: 14; cdr3_aa: ASSGGWGQTQETQY
v_call: TRBV20-1; clone_size: many; cdr3_length: 13; cdr3_aa: SGTGTGGGGGELF
v_call: TRBV5-1; clone_size: many; cdr3_length: 14; cdr3_aa: ASSPSSGGGADTQY
v_call: TRBV6-2/TRBV6-3; clone_size: NA; cdr3_length: 14; cdr3_aa: ASSYTGQLAKNIQY
v_call: TRBV11-3; clone_size: many; cdr3_length: 12; cdr3_aa: ASSHWGNQETQY
v_call: TRBV12-3/TRBV12-4; clone_size: NA; cdr3_length: 14; cdr3_aa: ASSPFRALGPTEAF
v_call: TRBV29-1; clone_size: once; cdr3_length: 11; cdr3_aa: SVEDSTGDRLF
v_call: TRBV2; clone_size: NA; cdr3_length: 14; cdr3_aa: ASSETEPSGTNVLT
v_call: TRBV7-9; clone_size: many; cdr3_length: 13; cdr3_aa: ASSLGTTITDTQY
v_call: TRBV30; clone_size: many; cdr3_length: 11; cdr3_aa: AWSVGTAAEQY
v_call: TRBV19; clone_size: NA; cdr3_length: 13; cdr3_aa: ASSMGGMNAGELF
v_call: TRBV5-1; clone_size: few; cdr3_length: 14; cdr3_aa: ASYAFRGRKNTEAF
v_call: TRBV5-1; clone_size: few; cdr3_length: 11; cdr3_aa: ASSPRRDTEAF